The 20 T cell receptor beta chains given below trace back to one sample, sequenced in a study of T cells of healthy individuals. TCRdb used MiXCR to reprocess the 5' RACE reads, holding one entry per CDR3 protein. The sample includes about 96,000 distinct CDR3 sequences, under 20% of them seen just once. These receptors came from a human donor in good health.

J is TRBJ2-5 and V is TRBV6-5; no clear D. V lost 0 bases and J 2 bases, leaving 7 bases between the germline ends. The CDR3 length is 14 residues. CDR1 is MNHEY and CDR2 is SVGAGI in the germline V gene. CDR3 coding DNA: TGTGCCAGCAGTTACTCTCGCCAGCAAGAGACCCAGTACTTC. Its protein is CASSYSRQQETQYF.

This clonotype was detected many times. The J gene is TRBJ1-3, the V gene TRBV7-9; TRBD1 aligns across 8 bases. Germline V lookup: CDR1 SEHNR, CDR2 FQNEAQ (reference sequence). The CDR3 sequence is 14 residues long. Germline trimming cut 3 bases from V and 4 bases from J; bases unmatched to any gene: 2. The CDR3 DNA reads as TGTGCCAGCAGCTTGGGGACAGGAGGAAACACCATATATTTT. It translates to CASSLGTGGNTIYF.

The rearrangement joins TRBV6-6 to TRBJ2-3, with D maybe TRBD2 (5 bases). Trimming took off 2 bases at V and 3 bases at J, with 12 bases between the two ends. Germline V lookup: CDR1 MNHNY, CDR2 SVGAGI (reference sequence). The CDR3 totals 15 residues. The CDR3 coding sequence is TGTGCCAGCAGTTACCCCCCGGGGTCGACAGATACGCAGTATTTT. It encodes CASSYPPGSTDTQYF.

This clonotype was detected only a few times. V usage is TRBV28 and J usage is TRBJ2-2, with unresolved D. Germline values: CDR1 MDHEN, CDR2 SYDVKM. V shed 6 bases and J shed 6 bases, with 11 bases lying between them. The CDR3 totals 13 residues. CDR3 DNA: TGTGCCAGCAGCGTAAGAATTGCCGGGGAGCTGTTTTTT. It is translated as CASSVRIAGELFF.

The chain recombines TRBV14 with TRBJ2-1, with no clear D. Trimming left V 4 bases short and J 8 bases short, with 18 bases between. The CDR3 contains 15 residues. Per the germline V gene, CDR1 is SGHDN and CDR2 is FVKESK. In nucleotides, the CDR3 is TGTGCCAGCAGCCCCAACCAGCAAATCGGATATGAGCAGTTCTTC. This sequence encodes CASSPNQQIGYEQFF.

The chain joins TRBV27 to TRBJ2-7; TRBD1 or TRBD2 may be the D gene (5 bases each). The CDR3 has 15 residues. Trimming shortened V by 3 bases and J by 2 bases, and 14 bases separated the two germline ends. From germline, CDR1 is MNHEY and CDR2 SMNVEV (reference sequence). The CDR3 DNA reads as TGTGCCAGCAGTTTCCCCTTCAGGGACCCCTACGAGCAGTACTTC. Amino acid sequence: CASSFPFRDPYEQYF.

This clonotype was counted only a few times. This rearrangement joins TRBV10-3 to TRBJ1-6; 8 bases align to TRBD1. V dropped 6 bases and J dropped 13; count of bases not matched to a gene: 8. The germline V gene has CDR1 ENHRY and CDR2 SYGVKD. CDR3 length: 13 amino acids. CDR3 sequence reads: CAIRGQGEGPLHF. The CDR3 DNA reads TGTGCCATCAGAGGACAGGGCGAGGGGCCCCTCCACTTT.

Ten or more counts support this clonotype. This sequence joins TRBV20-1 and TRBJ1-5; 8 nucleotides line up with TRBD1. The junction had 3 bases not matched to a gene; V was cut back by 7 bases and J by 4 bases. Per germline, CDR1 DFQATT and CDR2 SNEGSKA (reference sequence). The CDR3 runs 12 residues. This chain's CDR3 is CSGGTGNQPQHF. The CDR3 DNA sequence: TGCAGTGGAGGGACAGGAAATCAGCCCCAGCATTTT.

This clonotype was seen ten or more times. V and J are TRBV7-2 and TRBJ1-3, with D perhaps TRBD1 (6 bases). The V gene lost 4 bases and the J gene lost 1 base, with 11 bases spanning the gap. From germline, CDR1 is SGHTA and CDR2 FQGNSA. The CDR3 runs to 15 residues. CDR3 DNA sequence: TGTGCCAGCAGCTATCAAAGGGGGTCTGGAAACACCATATATTTT. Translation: CASSYQRGSGNTIYF.

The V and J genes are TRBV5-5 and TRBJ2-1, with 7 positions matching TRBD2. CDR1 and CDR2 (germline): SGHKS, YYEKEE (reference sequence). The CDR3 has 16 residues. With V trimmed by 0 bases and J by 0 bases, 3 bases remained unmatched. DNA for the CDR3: TGTGCCAGCAGCTTGGTTCGCGGGAGCTCCTACAATGAGCAGTTCTTC. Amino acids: CASSLVRGSSYNEQFF.

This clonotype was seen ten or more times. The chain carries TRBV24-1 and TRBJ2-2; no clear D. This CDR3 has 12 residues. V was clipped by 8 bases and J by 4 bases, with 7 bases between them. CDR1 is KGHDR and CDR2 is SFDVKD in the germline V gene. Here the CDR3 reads CATTDITGELFF. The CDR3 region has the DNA TGTGCCACCACAGATATCACCGGGGAGCTGTTTTTT.

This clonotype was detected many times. The CDR3 DNA follows: TGTGCCAGCAGCCAAGATAGACACTCTGGGGCCAACGTCCTGACTTTC. Its protein product is CASSQDRHSGANVLTF. J is TRBJ2-6 and V is TRBV3-1, with no clear D. The germline CDR1 and CDR2 sequences are LGHDT and YNNKEL (reference sequence). V was trimmed by 0 bases and J by 0 bases, leaving 6 bases between them. This CDR3 has 16 amino acids.

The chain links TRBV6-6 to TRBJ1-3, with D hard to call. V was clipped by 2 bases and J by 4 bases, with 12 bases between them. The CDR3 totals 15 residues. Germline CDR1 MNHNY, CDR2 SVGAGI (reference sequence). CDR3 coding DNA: TGTGCCAGCAGTTACGGGCTTACGGGAGGAAACACCATATATTTT. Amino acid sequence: CASSYGLTGGNTIYF.

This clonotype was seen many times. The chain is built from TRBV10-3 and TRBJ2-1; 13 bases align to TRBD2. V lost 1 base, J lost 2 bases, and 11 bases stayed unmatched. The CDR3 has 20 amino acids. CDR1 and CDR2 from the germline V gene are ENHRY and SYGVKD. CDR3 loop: CAISEWEGLAGESPYNEQFF. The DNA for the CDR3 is TGTGCCATCAGTGAGTGGGAAGGACTAGCGGGAGAGTCGCCCTACAATGAGCAGTTCTTC.

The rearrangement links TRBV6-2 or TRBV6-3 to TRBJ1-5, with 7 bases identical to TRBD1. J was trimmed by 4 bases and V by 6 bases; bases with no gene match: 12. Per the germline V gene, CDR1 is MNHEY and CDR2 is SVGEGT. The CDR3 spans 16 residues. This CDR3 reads CASSLRQGGENQPQHF. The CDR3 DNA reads TGTGCCAGCAGCCTCCGGCAGGGGGGCGAGAATCAGCCCCAGCATTTT.

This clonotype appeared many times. CDR3 DNA sequence: TGCAGCGTTTCCGGGACAGGGGTCGAGCAGTACTTC. Translating it yields CSVSGTGVEQYF. The chain has TRBV29-1 and TRBJ2-7, with 10 bases aligning to TRBD1. This CDR3 contains 12 residues. V shed 5 bases, J shed 6 bases, and the junction held 4 bases outside the gene matches. From germline, CDR1 is SQVTM and CDR2 ANQGSEA.

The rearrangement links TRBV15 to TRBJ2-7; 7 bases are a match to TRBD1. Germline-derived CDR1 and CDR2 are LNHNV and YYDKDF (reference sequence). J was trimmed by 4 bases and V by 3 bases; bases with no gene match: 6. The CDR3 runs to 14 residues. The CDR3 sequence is CATSRTGTSYEQYF. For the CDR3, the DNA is TGTGCCACCAGCAGGACAGGGACCTCTTACGAGCAGTACTTC.

CDR3 sequence: CASSPRGGVGKLFF. The CDR3 DNA reads as TGTGCCAGCAGTCCTAGGGGGGGGGTCGGAAAACTGTTTTTT. V and J are TRBV6-5 and TRBJ1-4; the D gene is possibly TRBD1 (6 bases). The CDR3 is 14 residues long. CDR1 is MNHEY and CDR2 is SVGAGI in the germline V gene. Trimming removed 5 bases from V and 10 bases from J, with 17 bases in between.

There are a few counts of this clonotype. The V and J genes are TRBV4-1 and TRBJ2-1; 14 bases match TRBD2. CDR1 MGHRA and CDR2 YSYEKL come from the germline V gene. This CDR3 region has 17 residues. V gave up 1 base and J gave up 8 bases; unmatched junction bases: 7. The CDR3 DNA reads TGCGCCAGCAGCCAAGTTGATATGGGACTAGCGGGGGATGAGCAGTTCTTC. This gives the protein CASSQVDMGLAGDEQFF.

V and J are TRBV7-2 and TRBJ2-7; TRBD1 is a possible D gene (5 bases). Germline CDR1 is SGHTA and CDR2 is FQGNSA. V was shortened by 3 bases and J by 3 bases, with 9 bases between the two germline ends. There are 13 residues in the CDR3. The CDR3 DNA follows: TGTGCCAGCAGCTTTTCTAGGGGCTACGAGCAGTACTTC. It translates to CASSFSRGYEQYF. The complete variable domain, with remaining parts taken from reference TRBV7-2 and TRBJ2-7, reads GAGVSQSPSNKVTEKGKDVELRCDPISGHTALYWYRQSLGQGLEFLIYFQGNSAPDKSGLPSDRFSAERTGGSVSTLTIQRTQQEDSAVYLCASSFSRGYEQYFGPGTRLTVT.